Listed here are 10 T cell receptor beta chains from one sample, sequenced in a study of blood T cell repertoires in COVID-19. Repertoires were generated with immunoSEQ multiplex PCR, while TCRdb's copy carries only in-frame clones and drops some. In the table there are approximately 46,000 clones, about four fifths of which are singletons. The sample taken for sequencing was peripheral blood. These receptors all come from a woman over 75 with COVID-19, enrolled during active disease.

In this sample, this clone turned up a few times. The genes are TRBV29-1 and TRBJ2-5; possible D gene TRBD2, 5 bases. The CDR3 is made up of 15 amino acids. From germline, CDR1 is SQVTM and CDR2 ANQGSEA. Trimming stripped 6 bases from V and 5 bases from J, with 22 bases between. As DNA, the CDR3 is TGCAGCGTCTCTGGTGGCCGAGATACGGGGGAGACCCAGTACTTC. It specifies CSVSGGRDTGETQYF.

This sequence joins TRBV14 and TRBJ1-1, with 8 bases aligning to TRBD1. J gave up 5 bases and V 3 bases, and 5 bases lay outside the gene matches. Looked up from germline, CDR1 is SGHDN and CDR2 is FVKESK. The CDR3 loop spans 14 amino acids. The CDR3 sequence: CASSHQGAWTEAFF. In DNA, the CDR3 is TGTGCCAGCAGCCACCAGGGGGCATGGACTGAAGCTTTCTTT.

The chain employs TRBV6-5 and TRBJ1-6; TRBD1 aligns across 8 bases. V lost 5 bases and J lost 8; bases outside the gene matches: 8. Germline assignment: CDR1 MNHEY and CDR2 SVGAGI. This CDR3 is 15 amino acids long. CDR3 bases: TGTGCCAGCAGTCCCGTGGACAGGGTGGATTCACCCCTCCACTTT. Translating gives CASSPVDRVDSPLHF.

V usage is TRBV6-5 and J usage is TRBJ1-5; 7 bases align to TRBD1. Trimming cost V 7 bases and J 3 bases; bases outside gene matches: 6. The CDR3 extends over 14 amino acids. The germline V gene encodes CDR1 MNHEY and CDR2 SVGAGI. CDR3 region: CASKEGAINQPQHF. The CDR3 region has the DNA TGTGCCAGCAAAGAGGGGGCGATCAATCAGCCCCAGCATTTT.

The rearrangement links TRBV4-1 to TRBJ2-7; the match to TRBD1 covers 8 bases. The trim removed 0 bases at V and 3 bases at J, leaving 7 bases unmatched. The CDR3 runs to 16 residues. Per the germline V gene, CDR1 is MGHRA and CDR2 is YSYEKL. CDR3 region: CASSQDRTGGNYEQYF. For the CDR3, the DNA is TGCGCCAGCAGCCAAGATCGTACAGGGGGAAACTACGAGCAGTACTTC.

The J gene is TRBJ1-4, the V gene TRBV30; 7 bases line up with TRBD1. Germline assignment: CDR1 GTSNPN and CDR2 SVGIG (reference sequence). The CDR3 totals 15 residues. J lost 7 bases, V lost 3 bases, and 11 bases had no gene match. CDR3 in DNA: TGTGCCTGGAGGGCAACAGGGGCGGGAGGTGAAAAACTGTTTTTT. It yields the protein CAWRATGAGGEKLFF.

CDR3 in DNA: TGCGCCAGCAGTCAATTTGCAGGGGGACCCCCTAGGACCGGGGAGCTGTTTTTT. Translated, it gives CASSQFAGGPPRTGELFF. The gene calls are TRBV23-1 and TRBJ2-2, with 7 bases identical to TRBD1. TRBV23-1 is labeled an ORF, and its function is uncertain. The trim removed 1 base at V and 5 bases at J, leaving 13 bases unmatched. There are 18 residues in the CDR3.

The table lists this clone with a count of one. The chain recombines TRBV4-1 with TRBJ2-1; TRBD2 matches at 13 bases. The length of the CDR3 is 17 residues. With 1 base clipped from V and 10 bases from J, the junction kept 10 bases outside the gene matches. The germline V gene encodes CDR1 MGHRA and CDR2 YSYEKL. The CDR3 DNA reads TGCGCCAGCAGCCAAGGAACTAGCGGGAGGGTTTCGGAAGAGCAGTTCTTC. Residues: CASSQGTSGRVSEEQFF.

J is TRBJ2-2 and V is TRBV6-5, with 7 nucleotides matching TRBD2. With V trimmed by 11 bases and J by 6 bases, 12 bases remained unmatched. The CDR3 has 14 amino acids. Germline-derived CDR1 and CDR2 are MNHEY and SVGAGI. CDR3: CASARLAGSGELFF. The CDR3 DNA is TGTGCCTCTGCCCGACTAGCAGGGTCCGGGGAGCTGTTTTTT.

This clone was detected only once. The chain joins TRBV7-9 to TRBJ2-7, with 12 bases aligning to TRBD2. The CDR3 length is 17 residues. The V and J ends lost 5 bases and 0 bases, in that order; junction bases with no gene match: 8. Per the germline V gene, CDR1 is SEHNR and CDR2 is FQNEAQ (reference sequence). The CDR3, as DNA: TGTGCCAGCAGCCCCAGACTAGCGGGGGTAGACTCCTACGAGCAGTACTTC. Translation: CASSPRLAGVDSYEQYF.